This T cell receptor beta chain was obtained from a study of cytomegalovirus exposure and HLA in healthy donors. Notes on the study in general: Certain sequence variants were highly shared and formed a cluster, and this cluster was likely a sequencing artifact. A later analysis found common viral pathogens apparently linked to several of the most significant clusters. Among TCR beta chains of equal frequency, HLA-associated ones were more clonally expanded in a later analysis.

PCR used 60 Vbeta primers and 13 Jbeta primers. Original processing methods: Around 80 million unique TCR beta chains, approximately 11 million of them shared, were counted by a later analysis. Method: immunoSEQ multiplex PCR; TCRdb's copy keeps in-frame clones and lacks some. V, J and clone size are those of that table, while D and trimming were read from the DNA. Of about 160,000 clones in the sample, roughly 80% are singletons; the top ten hold about 7.7%. V lost 8 bases, J lost 7 bases, and 18 bases lay in between. CDR1 MNHEY and CDR2 SMNVEV come from the germline V gene (reference sequence). This CDR3 comprises 15 residues. Turning to this clone: The target antigen is unknown.

V and J are TRBV27 and TRBJ1-6; D perhaps matches TRBD1 (6 bases). Sample: PBMCs. The sequence came from a woman in her twenties or thirties in good health and CMV-seropositive. CDR3 DNA sequence: TGTGCCAGCCGGACCGGACAGTTGATAAATTCACCCCTCCACTTT. It translates to CASRTGQLINSPLHF.